Following are 16 T cell receptor beta chains from one sample sequenced in a study of T cells after yellow fever vaccination. TCRdb re-called the 5' RACE reads with MiXCR, one entry per CDR3 protein. The table has over 200,000 distinct CDR3 sequences, roughly 6.8% seen once. The sequencing used CD4+ T cells sorted from PBMCs, collected on the day of the yellow fever booster vaccination. These receptors came from a man younger than 45 who received the YFV17D yellow fever vaccine.

This chain joins TRBV20-1 and TRBJ1-1; D unclear. Germline loops: CDR1 DFQATT, CDR2 SNEGSKA (reference sequence). Trimming stripped 0 bases from V and 6 bases from J, with 17 bases between. The CDR3 runs 15 residues. The CDR3 region has the DNA TGCAGTGCTAGAGATTCCGGGCGGGGAGGAGCTGAAGCTTTCTTT. This translates into CSARDSGRGGAEAFF.

The table lists this clonotype with a few counts. The junction departs from germline at one end; a sequencing error may be responsible. The V and J genes are TRBV20-1 and TRBJ2-1; TRBD2 matches at 12 bases. The CDR3 totals 15 residues. Germline V gives CDR1 DFQATT, CDR2 SNEGSKA (reference sequence). The CDR3 sequence: CCAILAGGPYNEQFF. The CDR3 DNA sequence: TGCTGTGCGATCCTAGCGGGAGGGCCCTACAATGAGCAGTTCTTC.

This clonotype was seen more than once but under ten times. The chain combines TRBV12-3 or TRBV12-4 with TRBJ2-5; tentative D call: TRBD2 (6 bases). CDR3 length equals 13 residues. V lost 6 bases and J lost 5, with 13 bases in between. As DNA, the CDR3 is TGTGCCAGCAGCGCACGCCGGGGGGAGACCCAGTACTTC. Translation: CASSARRGETQYF.

This clonotype was detected ten times or more. Given the absence of the conserved phenylalanine or tryptophan at the CDR3 end, a read error is likely. The DNA is left out, because the CDR3 cannot be placed on it with certainty; the CDR3 is given as TCRdb lists it. J is TRBJ2-5 and V is TRBV4-2. Germline lookup yields CDR1 LGHNA and CDR2 YNFKEQ. The CDR3 length equals 9 residues, ends included. CDR3 residues: CASSQVTAI.

The J gene is TRBJ1-5, the V gene TRBV24-1, with no clear D. This CDR3 contains 10 residues. The germline V gene encodes CDR1 KGHDR and CDR2 SFDVKD. Deletions cut 9 bases from V and 5 bases from J, with 4 bases between. Here the CDR3 reads CATPHQPQHF. For the CDR3, the DNA is TGTGCCACCCCCCATCAGCCCCAGCATTTT.

This chain uses TRBV20-1 with TRBJ2-3, with 8 bases aligning to TRBD2. The ends lost 5 bases at V and 8 bases at J; junction bases unmatched: 6. The CDR3 contains 12 residues. Germline lookup yields CDR1 DFQATT and CDR2 SNEGSKA (reference sequence). The CDR3 loop reads CSADSGSGTQYF. CDR3 bases: TGCAGTGCTGACAGCGGGAGCGGTACGCAGTATTTT.

The CDR3: CAWGGAGRLPDTQYF. In DNA form, the CDR3 reads TGTGCCTGGGGAGGTGCGGGACGCCTCCCAGATACGCAGTATTTT. V usage is TRBV30 and J usage is TRBJ2-3; D perhaps matches TRBD2 (6 bases). Trimming took off 5 bases at V and 4 bases at J, with 19 bases between the two ends. This CDR3 is 15 amino acids long. Looked up from germline, CDR1 is GTSNPN and CDR2 is SVGIG (reference sequence).

This chain joins TRBV7-2 and TRBJ1-1; 8 bases line up with TRBD1. This CDR3 is built from 14 residues. From germline, CDR1 is SGHTA and CDR2 FQGNSA. V dropped 6 bases and J dropped 11; count of bases not matched to a gene: 14. The DNA for the CDR3 is TGTGCCAGCAGACAAGGGCAAGACAGGGGTCGGGCTTTCTTT. Translating gives CASRQGQDRGRAFF. Supplemented by reference TRBV7-2 and TRBJ1-1, the full variable domain reads GAGVSQSPSNKVTEKGKDVELRCDPISGHTALYWYRQSLGQGLEFLIYFQGNSAPDKSGLPSDRFSAERTGGSVSTLTIQRTQQEDSAVYLCASRQGQDRGRAFFGQGTRLTVV.

The sample holds many counts of this clonotype. The rearrangement links TRBV20-1 to TRBJ2-1; 8 nucleotides align to TRBD2. The CDR3 extends over 12 amino acids. Germline V gene data show CDR1 as DFQATT and CDR2 as SNEGSKA (reference sequence). V lost 6 bases and J lost 4; bases outside the gene matches: 2. The CDR3 coding sequence is TGCAGTGCGACTAGCGTATACAATGAGCAGTTCTTC. Its protein is CSATSVYNEQFF.

This clonotype has at least ten counts. CDR3 sequence reads: CSASETSYEQYF. CDR3 nucleotides: TGCAGTGCTAGTGAGACGTCCTACGAGCAGTACTTC. The chain carries TRBV20-1 and TRBJ2-7; D remains unclear. V lost 3 bases, J lost 1 base, and 7 bases lay in between. The germline gives CDR1 DFQATT, CDR2 SNEGSKA (reference sequence). The CDR3 totals 12 residues.

This clonotype was counted between two and nine times. The CDR3 DNA reads TGCAGCGTTGAAAACTCGGGCAAGGGCGGCACTGAAGCTTTCTTT. It encodes CSVENSGKGGTEAFF. The gene calls are TRBV29-1 and TRBJ1-1; D ambiguous. The V gene's germline CDR1 is SQVTM and CDR2 ANQGSEA. The CDR3 runs to 15 residues. Trimming pared 2 bases from V and 4 bases from J, leaving 17 bases between.

The table lists this clonotype with a few counts. The V and J genes are TRBV7-2 and TRBJ2-3, with D maybe TRBD2 (5 bases). Germline CDR1 SGHTA, CDR2 FQGNSA. CDR3 length equals 16 residues. V lost 0 bases to trimming and J lost 1 base, with 11 bases between them. The CDR3: CASSLASSGRTDTQYF. The CDR3 DNA sequence: TGTGCCAGCAGCTTAGCGAGCAGCGGACGCACAGATACGCAGTATTTT.

The chain uses TRBV20-1 and TRBJ2-1; maybe TRBD2 (6 bases). Per germline, CDR1 DFQATT and CDR2 SNEGSKA (reference sequence). The V end was cut by 1 base, the J end by 9 bases, with 16 bases between. The CDR3 has 14 amino acids. The CDR3 bases are TGCAGTGCTAGAGTGAGCGGGTTCTACGCTGAGCAGTTCTTC. Protein: CSARVSGFYAEQFF.

This clonotype was counted only a few times. The rearrangement uses TRBV5-1 and TRBJ2-2; D unclear. Trimming removed 1 base at V and 0 bases at J, with 10 bases between. CDR3 length: 16 residues. Germline values: CDR1 SGHRS, CDR2 YFSETQ. The CDR3: CASSLRAPPNTGELFF. The CDR3 DNA is TGCGCCAGCAGCTTGCGAGCCCCCCCGAACACCGGGGAGCTGTTTTTT.

To note about this clonotype: A much larger clonotype is one base distant, so this may be a read error. The rearrangement joins TRBV11-2 to TRBJ2-1; D is ambiguous. This CDR3 region has 15 residues. The germline V gene has CDR1 SGHAT and CDR2 FQNNGV. CDR3 DNA sequence: TGTGCCAGCAGCTTAGATATAAGCTCCTACAATGTGCAGTTCTTC. Protein sequence: CASSLDISSYNVQFF.

This clonotype was detected only a few times. The chain carries TRBV3-1 and TRBJ1-1, with 11 positions matching TRBD1. CDR1 and CDR2 from the germline V gene are LGHDT and YNNKEL (reference sequence). CDR3 length: 15 amino acids. The J segment lost 1 base and the V segment lost 4 bases, leaving 2 bases of the junction unmatched. The CDR3 DNA is TGTGCCAGCAGCCGGACAGGGGGCGCGAACACTGAAGCTTTCTTT. Amino acid sequence: CASSRTGGANTEAFF.